A selection of T cell receptor beta chains follows, all from one sample in a study of regulatory T cells in long-lasting Graves disease. Each CDR3 protein gets one entry after TCRdb re-called the multiplex PCR reads with MiXCR. The sample carries 300,000 to 500,000 distinct CDR3 sequences, less than 25% recorded once. This sample comprised peripheral blood mononuclear cells (PBMCs), obtained when the disease was refractory, from a patient treated with antithyroid drugs. The receptors were sampled from a female donor with Graves disease. CDR3s leave out the opening cysteine and the closing phenylalanine or tryptophan.

cdr3_length	j_call	v_call	cdr3_aa
13	TRBJ2-2	TRBV28	ASSLDARGVGELF
15	TRBJ2-7	TRBV28	ASSFTGLAGRGYEQY
14	TRBJ2-1	TRBV6-5	ASSYKIGLGSHEQF
12	TRBJ2-2	TRBV7-2	ASSSGPPGGELF
12	TRBJ2-7	TRBV6-1	ASSYGTHSYEQY
14	TRBJ1-4	TRBV7-2	ASTPHLDRDHEKLF
10	TRBJ1-4	TRBV6-1	ASRATNEKLF
10	TRBJ2-7	TRBV12-3/TRBV12-4	ASSLGFREQY
13	TRBJ1-1	TRBV7-2	ASSPHGVTASQAF
11	TRBJ1-5	TRBV4-3	ASSRKRGQPQH
10	TRBJ2-2	TRBV9	ASSVGSGELF
12	TRBJ1-1	TRBV2	ASGGSIGNTEAF
12	TRBJ1-2	TRBV28	ASITPGGYDRYT
13	TRBJ1-6	TRBV2	ASSAETGANSPLH
14	TRBJ1-6	TRBV20-1	SARRGPRNINSPLH
13	TRBJ2-2	TRBV20-1	SARELAGTTGELF
11	TRBJ2-7	TRBV28	ASRPQGTYEQY
14	TRBJ2-2	TRBV27	ASSYLGTTNTGELF
13	TRBJ2-7	TRBV3-1	ASSQHGQGGGEQY
12	TRBJ2-5	TRBV28	ASSSGRIMETQY
14	TRBJ2-1	TRBV5-1	ASSLRSASGLNEQF
15	TRBJ1-6	TRBV7-2	ASSLGAPGTFGAPLH
13	TRBJ1-6	TRBV20-1	SASPAGRGNSPLH
11	TRBJ2-7	TRBV14	ASSQSLTYEQY
12	TRBJ1-4	TRBV2	ASNAGGINEKLF
11	TRBJ1-2	TRBV29-1	SAIAQGVYGYT